This T cell receptor (beta chain) originates from a study of T-cell memory formation after mild COVID-19. With respect to this clonotype: The target antigen is unknown.

Study-level results: Most CD4+ clones that shrank were in CM and EM, while CD8+ ones turned up in EMRA.

TCRalpha and TCRbeta libraries used 5'RACE with constant-segment primers and UMIs. TCRdb reprocessed the 5' RACE reads via MiXCR and lists one record per CDR3 protein. The sample has 400,000 to 500,000 distinct CDR3 sequences, less than 25% seen once. The origin of this receptor is an adult woman who had mild COVID-19 (a few samples of this study predate the infection). Cell type and time point are not known. Sequencing was performed on PBMCs or a T cell subset sorted from them (not recorded which).

CDR3 nucleotide sequence: TGTGCCAGCAGCTCCCACAGGGCTAACAATTCACCCCTCCACTTT. Its translation is CASSSHRANNSPLHF. The V gene is TRBV7-2, the J gene TRBJ1-6; D perhaps matches TRBD1 (6 bases). Trimming pared 4 bases from V and 7 bases from J, leaving 14 bases between. The CDR3 spans 15 residues. The V gene's germline CDR1 is SGHTA and CDR2 FQGNSA.